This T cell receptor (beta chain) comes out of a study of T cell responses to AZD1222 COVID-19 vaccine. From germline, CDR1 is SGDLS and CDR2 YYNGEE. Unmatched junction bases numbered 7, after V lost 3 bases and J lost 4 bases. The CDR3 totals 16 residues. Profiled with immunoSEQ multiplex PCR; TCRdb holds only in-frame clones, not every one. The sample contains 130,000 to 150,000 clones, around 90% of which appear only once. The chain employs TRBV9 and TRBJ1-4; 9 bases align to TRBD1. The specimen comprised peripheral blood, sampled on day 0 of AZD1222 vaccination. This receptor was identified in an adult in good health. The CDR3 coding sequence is TGTGCCAGCAGCGGAGGGGACAGGGCTTATAATGAAAAACTGTTTTTT. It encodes CASSGGDRAYNEKLFF.